This T cell receptor (beta chain) was found in a study of blood T cell repertoires in COVID-19. Study overall: Acute and convalescent COVID-19 samples came from the United States, Italy and Spain. PBMCs, B-cell-depleted T cells, or T cells provided the cDNA or gDNA that made up the material.

The V end lost 11 bases, the J end lost 3 bases, and 11 bases lay between the germline ends. Germline V gene sequence: CDR1 ENHRY, CDR2 SYGVKD. The length of the CDR3 is 11 residues. How the authors handled the data: Using reference gene primer amplification, nucleated cell counts were estimated. Profiling relied on immunoSEQ multiplex PCR, and the TCRdb table lists in-frame clones only, not all of them. The V and J calls and clone size come from that table; D and trimming were worked out from the DNA. The sample yields tens of thousands of clones, approximately 90% seen once. The source material was peripheral blood. The origin of this receptor is a man over 45 with active or convalescent COVID-19. The gene calls are TRBV10-3 and TRBJ2-7; D not certain. CDR3 DNA sequence: TGTGCCGTCGAAGTCGGCTACGAGCAGTACTTC. Its protein product is CAVEVGYEQYF.